Detailed here is one T cell receptor (beta chain). What antigen it recognizes has not been identified. It has no much larger one-base neighbor in the sample; base qualities were not kept. Collaborating institutions collected whole blood in K2EDTA tubes following their own protocols. Collaborator samples were shipped for TCRbeta analysis as frozen whole blood, isolated PBMCs, or DNA extracted from either sample type. TCRbeta CDR3 regions were amplified from genomic DNA by means of the immunoSEQ Assay, a bias-controlled multiplex PCR. The paper's processing steps were these. Nucleated cell counts per sample were estimated from amplification of reference gene primers within the assay. To quantify the absolute abundance of each unique TCRbeta CDR3 rearrangement, sequence reads were collapsed and filtered. For each sample, productive Simpson clonality was calculated by taking the square root of Simpson's diversity index across productive rearrangements. The table comes from immuneACCESS by way of TCRdb, which keeps in-frame sequences with V and J called. Part of the clones is missing from these tables; in studies checked, under half for an unresolved V gene and the rest for unknown reasons. V and J calls and clone size are those listed in that table; D and trimming were worked out from the DNA. Recorded for this sample are about 64,000 clones; 90% of them occurred a single time. Jointly, the top ten make up about 9.1% of the sample.

This record belongs to a study of blood T cell repertoires in COVID-19 (dated by TCRdb to 2020 to 2021). At the level of the whole study: Samples covering the acute and convalescent phases of COVID-19 were provided by collaborators in the United States, Italy and Spain. Where available, HLA class I and class II types were obtained from metadata supplied by the sample provider rather than from assay-based typing. Nearly every sample came with metadata listing a de-identified subject ID, COVID-19 status, age in years and sex. Samples were obtained from the ongoing ImmuneRACE study (first 160 participants) and from some 1,200 subjects provided by 6 global collaborators. The repertoires were made available in a free public database intended to serve as a resource for research on the immune response to SARS-CoV-2. The material from the prospective study consisted of cDNA or gDNA derived from T cells, B-cell-depleted T cells, or PBMCs. The dataset comprised deeply sampled blood TCRbeta repertoires from subjects exposed to, actively infected with, or recovered from COVID-19.

V is clipped by 3 bases and J by 5 bases, and the sequence between their germline boundaries is 14 bases long. The germline V gene (reference sequence) supplies CDR1 SGHNT and CDR2 YYREEE. The cysteine opens and the phenylalanine closes a CDR3 of 14 amino acids. Only the CDR3 portion is preserved as DNA: 42 bases, with reading frame beginning at the first base. The investigation overall reported the following: The quantity of clinical and demographic metadata differed by source and by participant and was supplied without curation.

Sequencing input: peripheral blood. The rearranged chain carries TRBV5-4 and TRBJ2-5, with the identity of the D gene unclear. The receptor's source is an elderly woman with active COVID-19. The CDR3 reads as follows: CASSYELNRETQYF. The DNA is TGTGCCAGCAGCTATGAGTTGAATCGGGAGACCCAGTACTTC.